One sample yielded the 9 T cell receptor beta chains listed below, sequenced in a study of spatial heterogeneity in lung cancer. Time point: sample taken at primary tumor resection. TCRdb processed the 5' RACE reads anew with MiXCR; each CDR3 protein has one entry. This table holds 6,000 or so distinct CDR3 sequences, roughly 7.7% found once. Notes on the study in general: Tumors with more nonsynonymous mutations had more expanded intratumoral alpha and beta TCRs.

No antigen has been assigned to these receptors. The specimen comprised lung tumor tissue, sampled at surgery. Receptors originate from a female donor with early-stage non-small cell lung cancer.

By share, this clonotype counts as medium-sized. The rearrangement joins TRBV7-9 to TRBJ1-4; no clear D gene. Germline V gene sequence: CDR1 SEHNR, CDR2 FQNEAQ (reference sequence). V dropped 5 bases and J dropped 6 bases, with 7 bases sitting between them. The CDR3 spans 12 residues. CDR3 region: CASSADHEKLFF. The CDR3 DNA reads TGTGCCAGCAGCGCAGATCATGAAAAACTGTTTTTT.

Judged by abundance, this clonotype is medium-sized. This chain connects TRBV28 to TRBJ1-1, with 10 nucleotides matching TRBD1. The CDR3 length is 15 residues. The V gene's germline CDR1 is MDHEN and CDR2 SYDVKM. The J segment lost 1 base and the V segment lost 7 bases, leaving 6 bases of the junction unmatched. The DNA of the CDR3 is TGTGCCAGCATTGTTTGGACAGGGGGGAACACTGAAGCTTTCTTT. Amino acid sequence: CASIVWTGGNTEAFF.

Ten or more counts support this clonotype. The chain joins TRBV7-3 to TRBJ2-2, with TRBD1 matching over 7 bases. The junction had 6 bases not matched to a gene; V was cut back by 5 bases and J by 6 bases. Looked up from germline, CDR1 is SGHTA and CDR2 is FQGTGA. The CDR3 sequence is 14 residues long. The CDR3 bases are TGTGCCAGCAGCGAACGACAGGGTCCCGGGGAGCTGTTTTTT. This sequence encodes CASSERQGPGELFF. Full variable domain (remainder filled in from reference TRBV7-3 and TRBJ2-2): GAGVSQTPSNKVTEKGKYVELRCDPISGHTALYWYRQSLGQGPEFLIYFQGTGAADDSGLPNDRFFAVRPEGSVSTLKIQRTERGDSAVYLCASSERQGPGELFFGEGSRLTVL.

This clonotype has just a few counts. The chain uses TRBV2 and TRBJ2-3, with no clear D. Trimming shortened V by 1 base and J by 0 bases, and 8 bases separated the two germline ends. Germline assignment: CDR1 SNHLY and CDR2 FYNNEI. The CDR3 is 15 amino acids. CDR3 loop: CASSEGLASTDTQYF. The CDR3 DNA reads as TGTGCCAGCAGTGAAGGGTTAGCTAGCACAGATACGCAGTATTTT.

This clonotype appeared a few times. The chain links TRBV10-3 to TRBJ1-1; 9 bases line up with TRBD1. Losses at the gene ends were 5 bases for V and 4 bases for J; bases not matched to a gene: 8. Germline V gives CDR1 ENHRY, CDR2 SYGVKD. The CDR3 covers 15 residues. The CDR3 DNA follows: TGTGCCATCAGTCCACAGGGGGCGCGGGCCACTGAAGCTTTCTTT. Amino acid sequence: CAISPQGARATEAFF.

This clonotype occurred many times. The V call is TRBV7-3, the J call TRBJ2-1; 10 bases agree with TRBD1. CDR1 and CDR2 (germline): SGHTA, FQGTGA. J gave up 7 bases and V 3 bases, and 21 bases lay outside the gene matches. The CDR3 runs 20 residues. CDR3 in DNA: TGTGCCAGCAGCTTCCTACCCCGGGACAGGGGATTAGCGGGAAATAATGAGCAGTTCTTC. It codes for CASSFLPRDRGLAGNNEQFF.

In its sample, this clonotype is medium-sized (0.01 to 0.1%). This chain uses TRBV2 with TRBJ2-3; D not certain. CDR3 length equals 12 residues. The ends were cut back, 5 bases at V and 6 bases at J, with 9 bases in the middle. Germline V lookup: CDR1 SNHLY, CDR2 FYNNEI. This CDR3 is CASSFSRDTQYF. The CDR3, as DNA: TGTGCCAGCAGTTTTTCTAGGGATACGCAGTATTTT.

In its sample, this clonotype ranks as medium-sized. The rearrangement links TRBV6-2 or TRBV6-3 to TRBJ2-5; D not resolved. The CDR3 has 15 residues. Trimming pared 2 bases from V and 7 bases from J, leaving 17 bases between. CDR1 and CDR2 (germline): MNHEY, SVGEGT. In DNA, the CDR3 is TGTGCCAGCAGTTACGTCTCCCCAGGAGTGAGGACCCAGTACTTC. Amino acid sequence: CASSYVSPGVRTQYF.

The table lists this clonotype with a few counts. In DNA, the CDR3 is TGCAGCGTGGAAAATAGCGGGGGCTACAATGAGCAGTTCTTC. It codes for CSVENSGGYNEQFF. The chain joins TRBV29-1 to TRBJ2-1, with TRBD2 matching over 9 bases. The CDR3 loop spans 14 amino acids. The germline V gene encodes CDR1 SQVTM and CDR2 ANQGSEA. Trimming at V came to 6 bases and at J to 3 bases, leaving 6 bases not matched to a gene.